This T cell receptor beta chain was observed in a study of immune characterization of retroperitoneal liposarcoma. V was pared by 5 bases and J by 4 bases, with 8 bases of the junction left unmatched. This CDR3 has 16 amino acids. From the PCR reads, TCRdb called clonotypes with MiXCR, one entry per CDR3 protein. This sample has a few thousand distinct CDR3 sequences; roughly 29% occur once, and the top ten carry 10%. The V call is TRBV12-3 or TRBV12-4, the J call TRBJ2-7; 13 bases are shared with TRBD2. The clonotype was recovered from a female donor with retroperitoneal liposarcoma. Material for sequencing was blood. DNA for the CDR3: TGTGCCAGCAGTCCCACGACTAGCGGGAGGTTATACGAGCAGTACTTC. Its translation: CASSPTTSGRLYEQYF.